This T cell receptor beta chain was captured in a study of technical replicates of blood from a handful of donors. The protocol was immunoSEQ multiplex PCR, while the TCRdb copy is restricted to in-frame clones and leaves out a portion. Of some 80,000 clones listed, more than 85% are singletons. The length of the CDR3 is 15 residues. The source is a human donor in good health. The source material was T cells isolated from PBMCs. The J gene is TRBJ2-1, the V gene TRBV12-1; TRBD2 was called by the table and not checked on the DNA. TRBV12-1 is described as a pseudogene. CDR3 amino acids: CASSIPIAIYNEQFF. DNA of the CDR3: TGTGCCAGCAGCATACCGATAGCTATCTACAATGAGCAGTTCTTC.